This T cell receptor (beta chain) was sequenced during a study of blood T cell repertoires in COVID-19. As for the study in general: Collection of acute and convalescent COVID-19 samples took place in the United States, Italy and Spain.

This clone was found many times. Study members were between about 18 and 95 years old and lived in over 20 US regions. Categorization into cohorts depended on clinical history that participants reported. Sequencing was performed with immunoSEQ multiplex PCR; in TCRdb, only in-frame clones are kept and a portion is missing. The sample holds about 200,000 clones, roughly 77% seen once. V was clipped by 8 bases and J by 2 bases, with 9 bases between them. Germline CDR1 and CDR2: MNHEY and SMNVEV (reference sequence). This CDR3 is built from 12 residues. This TCR derives from a woman in her fifties or sixties with acute COVID-19. The chain links TRBV27 to TRBJ1-1; possibly TRBD1 for D (5 bases). Sequencing was performed on PBMCs or T cells enriched from blood (not recorded which). The CDR3 protein is CASGRANTEAFF. DNA for the CDR3: TGTGCCAGCGGCAGGGCAAACACTGAAGCTTTCTTT.